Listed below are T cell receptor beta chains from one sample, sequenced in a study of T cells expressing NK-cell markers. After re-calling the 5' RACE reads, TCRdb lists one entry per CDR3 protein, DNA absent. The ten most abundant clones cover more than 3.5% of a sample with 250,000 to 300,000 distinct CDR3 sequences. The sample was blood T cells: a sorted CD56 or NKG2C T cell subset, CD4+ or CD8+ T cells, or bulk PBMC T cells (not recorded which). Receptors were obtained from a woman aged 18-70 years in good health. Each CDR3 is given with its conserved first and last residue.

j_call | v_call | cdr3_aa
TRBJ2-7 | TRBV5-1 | CASSLAGGSAYEQYF
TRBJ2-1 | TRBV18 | CASSPQRGRNNEQFF
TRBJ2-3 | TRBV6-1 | CASSPDRGQDTQYF
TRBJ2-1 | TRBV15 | CATSKGVGDNEQFF
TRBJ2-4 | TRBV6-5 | CASSYGSGQGIQYF
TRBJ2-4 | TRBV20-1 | CSARGQRQSLAKNIQYF
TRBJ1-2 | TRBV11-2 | CASSSLRGYTF
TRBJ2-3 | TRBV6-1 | CASRTAGATDTQYF
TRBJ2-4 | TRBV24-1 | CATSDWDRNIQYF
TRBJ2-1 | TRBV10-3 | CAISVSGTTDNEQFF
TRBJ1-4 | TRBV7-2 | CASSRTGGEKLFF
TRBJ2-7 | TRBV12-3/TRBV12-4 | CASSPPGGGSYEQYF
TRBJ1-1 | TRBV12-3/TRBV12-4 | CASSLAPPNTEAFF
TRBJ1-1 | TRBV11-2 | CASSAPYRNTEAFF
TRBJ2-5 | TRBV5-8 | CASSADQETQYF
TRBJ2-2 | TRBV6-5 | CASSSGQLTGELFF
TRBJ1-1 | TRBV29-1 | CSVRQGMYTEAFF
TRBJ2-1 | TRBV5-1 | CASRPGESYNEQFF
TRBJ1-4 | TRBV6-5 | CASSYSEREKLFF
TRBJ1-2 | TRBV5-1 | CASSPGTLGDGYTF
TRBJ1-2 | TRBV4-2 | CASSQSPWGQYFYGYTF
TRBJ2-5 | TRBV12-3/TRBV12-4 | CASGLAGRDRETQYF
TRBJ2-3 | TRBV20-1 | CSARGGEVLVSDTQYF
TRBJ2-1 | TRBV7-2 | CASSLGMSSEQFF
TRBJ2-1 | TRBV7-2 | CASSLGYIYNEQFF
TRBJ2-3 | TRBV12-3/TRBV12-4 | CASSPPGRPGGTQYF
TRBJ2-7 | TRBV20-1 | CSARGAHGKSYEQYF
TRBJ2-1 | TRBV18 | CASSPRQGGNLRVYNEQFF
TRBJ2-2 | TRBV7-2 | CASSLRQETGELFF
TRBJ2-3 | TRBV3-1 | CASSQPPDTQYF
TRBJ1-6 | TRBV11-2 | CASSMWTGTNSPLHF
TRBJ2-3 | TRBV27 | CASSFSRLARTSTDTQYF
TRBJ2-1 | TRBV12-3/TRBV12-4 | CASSLGGSGGEQFF
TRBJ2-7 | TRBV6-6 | CASSQLSSYEQYF
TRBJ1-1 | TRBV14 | CASSGGRLEAFF
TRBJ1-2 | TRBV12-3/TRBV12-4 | CASSMDYGYTF
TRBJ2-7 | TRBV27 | CASSPRTIPSGEQYF
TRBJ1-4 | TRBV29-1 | CSVPGVSGEKLFF
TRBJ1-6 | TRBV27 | CASSGTGTGGGPLHF
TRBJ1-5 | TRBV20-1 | CSAKRELGNQPQHF
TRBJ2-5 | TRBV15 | CATSRGGGETQYF
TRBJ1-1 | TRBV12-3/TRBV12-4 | CASTWEVSTEAFF
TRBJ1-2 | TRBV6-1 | CASSHGDREDYGYTF
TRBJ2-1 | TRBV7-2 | CASSLGQGFSSYNEQFF
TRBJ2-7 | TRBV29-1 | CSVAHGTAGTSGLYEKYF
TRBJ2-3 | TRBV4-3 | CASRQSYQGATDTQYF
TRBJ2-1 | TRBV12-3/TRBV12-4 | CASSWEAGADEQFF
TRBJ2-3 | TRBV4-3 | CASSQGRLSTDTQYF
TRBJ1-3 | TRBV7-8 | CASSLANGGGNTIYF
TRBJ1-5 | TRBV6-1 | CASIEGGFFNQPQHF
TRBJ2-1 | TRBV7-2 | CASSLAGGGIYNEQFF
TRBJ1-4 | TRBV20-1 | CSAIPDPGDEKLFF
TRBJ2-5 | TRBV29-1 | CSVEWQYQETQYF
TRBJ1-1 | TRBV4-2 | CASSQEGSMNTEAFF
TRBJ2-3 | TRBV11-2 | CASSPTTSGSDTQYF